These T cell receptor beta chains were read from a single sample in a study of a mutant IDH1 vaccine in newly diagnosed glioma. The table came from immunoSEQ multiplex PCR; TCRdb's copy has only in-frame clones and leaves some out. This table has over 75,000 clones, about four fifths appearing once. The specimen comprised PBMCs, sampled from a glioma patient treated with radiotherapy, temozolomide or both. The receptors derive from a man aged 40-49 years with glioma. Both conserved end residues are part of each CDR3. D genes are given only for firm matches. Not all rows give a size; the values are once, few, many and, for expanded clones, a class.

J gene: TRBJ2-1
D gene: -
V gene: TRBV9
clone size: -
CDR3 protein: CASSTRQAGDEQFF
CDR3 DNA: TGTGCCAGCAGCACCAGACAGGCAGGGGATGAGCAGTTCTTC

J gene: TRBJ2-3
D gene: -
V gene: TRBV6-4
clone size: -
CDR3 protein: CASENTDTQYF
CDR3 DNA: TGTGCCAGCGAGAACACAGATACGCAGTATTTT

J gene: TRBJ2-1
D gene: -
V gene: TRBV15
clone size: -
CDR3 protein: CATSREGNNEQFF
CDR3 DNA: TGTGCCACCAGCAGAGAGGGTAACAATGAGCAGTTCTTC

J gene: TRBJ2-5
D gene: TRBD2
V gene: TRBV2
clone size: -
CDR3 protein: CASSVYGLAGGPQETQYF
CDR3 DNA: TGTGCCTCCTCAGTGTATGGGCTAGCGGGAGGACCCCAAGAGACCCAGTACTTC

J gene: TRBJ2-7
D gene: TRBD2
V gene: TRBV28
clone size: -
CDR3 protein: CASKLGGGISYEQYF
CDR3 DNA: TGTGCCAGCAAATTAGGCGGGGGGATATCCTACGAGCAGTACTTC

J gene: TRBJ2-2
D gene: -
V gene: TRBV4-3
clone size: -
CDR3 protein: CASSPVRGSAAGELFF
CDR3 DNA: TGCGCCAGCAGCCCGGTGCGAGGGAGCGCCGCCGGGGAGCTGTTTTTT

J gene: TRBJ2-7
D gene: -
V gene: TRBV28
clone size: -
CDR3 protein: CASSSTGSYEQYF
CDR3 DNA: TGTGCCAGCAGTTCGACAGGTTCCTACGAGCAGTACTTC

J gene: TRBJ2-2
D gene: -
V gene: TRBV18
clone size: -
CDR3 protein: CASSPQSTGELFF
CDR3 DNA: TGTGCCAGCTCACCACAGAGCACCGGGGAGCTGTTTTTT

J gene: TRBJ1-2
D gene: -
V gene: TRBV10-3
clone size: -
CDR3 protein: CAITSDGGNYGYTF
CDR3 DNA: TGTGCCATCACATCGGACGGGGGTAACTATGGCTACACCTTC

J gene: TRBJ2-7
D gene: TRBD2
V gene: TRBV25-1
clone size: -
CDR3 protein: CASSELGGGPEKQYF
CDR3 DNA: TGTGCCAGCAGTGAATTGGGGGGAGGGCCGGAGAAGCAGTACTTC

J gene: TRBJ1-2
D gene: -
V gene: TRBV6-6
clone size: -
CDR3 protein: CASSYTAEGYTF
CDR3 DNA: TGTGCCAGCAGTTACACGGCGGAAGGCTACACCTTC

J gene: TRBJ2-5
D gene: TRBD2
V gene: TRBV9
clone size: once
CDR3 protein: CASSVDPGGAIGETQYF
CDR3 DNA: TGTGCCAGCAGCGTAGATCCCGGGGGGGCCATTGGAGAGACCCAGTACTTC

J gene: TRBJ2-4
D gene: -
V gene: TRBV2
clone size: -
CDR3 protein: CASSGGTVAKNIQYF
CDR3 DNA: TGTGCCAGCAGTGGGGGTACAGTAGCCAAAAACATTCAGTACTTC

J gene: TRBJ2-3
D gene: -
V gene: TRBV5-4
clone size: -
CDR3 protein: CASSLKGTDTQYF
CDR3 DNA: TGTGCCAGCAGCTTGAAGGGGACAGATACGCAGTATTTT